This T cell receptor (beta chain) derives from a study of monozygotic twins with inflammatory bowel disease. TCRdb reprocessed the 5' RACE reads and reports one entry per CDR3 protein, with no DNA. Here the sample table reports roughly 320,000 distinct CDR3 sequences. This CDR3 spans 12 amino acids. Germline lookup yields CDR1 DFQATT and CDR2 SNEGSKA (reference sequence). Sequencing was performed on blood. The rearrangement joins TRBV20-1 to TRBJ2-7; TCRdb selects TRBD1, and the lack of DNA leaves this call unchecked. This TCR came from a human donor with ulcerative colitis or Crohn's disease, or a healthy co-twin of an affected twin (not recorded which). The CDR3 protein is CSAYRGSYEQYF.